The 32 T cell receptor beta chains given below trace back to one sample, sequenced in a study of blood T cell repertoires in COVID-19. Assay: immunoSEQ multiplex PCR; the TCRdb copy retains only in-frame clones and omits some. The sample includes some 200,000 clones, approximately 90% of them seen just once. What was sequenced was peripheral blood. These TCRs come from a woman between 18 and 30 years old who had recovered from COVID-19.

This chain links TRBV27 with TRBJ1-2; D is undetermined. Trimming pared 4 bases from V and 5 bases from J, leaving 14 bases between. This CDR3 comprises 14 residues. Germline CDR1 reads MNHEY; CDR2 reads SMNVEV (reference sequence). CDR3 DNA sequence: TGTGCCAGCAGTTCGTCTCCCAGAGGTTATGGCTACACCTTC. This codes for CASSSSPRGYGYTF.

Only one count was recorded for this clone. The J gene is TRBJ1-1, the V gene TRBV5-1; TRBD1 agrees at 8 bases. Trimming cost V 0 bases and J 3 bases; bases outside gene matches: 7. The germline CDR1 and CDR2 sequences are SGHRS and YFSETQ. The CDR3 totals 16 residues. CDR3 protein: CASSLGTGRIDTEAFF. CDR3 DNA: TGCGCCAGCAGCTTGGGGACAGGGAGGATCGACACTGAAGCTTTCTTT.

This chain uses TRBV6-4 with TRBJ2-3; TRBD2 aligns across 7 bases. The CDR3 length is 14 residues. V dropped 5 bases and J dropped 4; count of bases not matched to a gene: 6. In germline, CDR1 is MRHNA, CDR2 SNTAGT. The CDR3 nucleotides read TGTGCCAGCAGTACTAGCCGGGGGGCAGATACGCAGTATTTT. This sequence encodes CASSTSRGADTQYF.

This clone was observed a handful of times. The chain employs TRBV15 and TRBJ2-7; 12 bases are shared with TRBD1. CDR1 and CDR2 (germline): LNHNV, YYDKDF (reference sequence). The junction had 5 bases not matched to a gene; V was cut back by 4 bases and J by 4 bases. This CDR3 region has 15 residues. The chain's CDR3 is CATSTPGQGAYEQYF. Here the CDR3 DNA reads TGTGCCACCAGCACGCCGGGACAGGGGGCGTACGAGCAGTACTTC.

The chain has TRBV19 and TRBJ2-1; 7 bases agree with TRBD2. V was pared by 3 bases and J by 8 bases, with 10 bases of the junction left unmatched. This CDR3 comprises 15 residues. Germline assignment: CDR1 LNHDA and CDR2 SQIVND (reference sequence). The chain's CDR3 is CASSIGAGVSDEQFF. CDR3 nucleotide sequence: TGTGCCAGTAGTATTGGGGCGGGGGTTTCGGATGAGCAGTTCTTC.

The CDR3 protein is CASSYSNLMRTLHF. The CDR3 region has the DNA TGTGCCAGCAGTTACTCTAACCTTATGAGGACCCTCCACTTT. This rearrangement joins TRBV6-2 or TRBV6-3 to TRBJ1-6; no definite D call. The V and J ends lost 0 bases and 14 bases respectively, with 14 bases between them. Germline CDR1 MNHEY, CDR2 SVGEGT. The CDR3 sequence is 14 residues long.

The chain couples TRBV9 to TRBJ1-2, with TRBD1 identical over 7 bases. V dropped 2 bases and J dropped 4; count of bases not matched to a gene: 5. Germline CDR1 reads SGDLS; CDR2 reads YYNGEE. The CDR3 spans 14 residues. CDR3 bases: TGTGCCAGCAGCGTTCAGGGGGGATTCTATGGCTACACCTTC. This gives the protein CASSVQGGFYGYTF.

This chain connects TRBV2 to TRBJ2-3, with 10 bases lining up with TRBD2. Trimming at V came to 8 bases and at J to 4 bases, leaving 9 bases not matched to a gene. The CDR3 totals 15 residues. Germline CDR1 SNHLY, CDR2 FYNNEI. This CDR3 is CASGASGSLADTQYF. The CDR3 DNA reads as TGTGCCAGCGGAGCTAGCGGGAGTTTGGCAGATACGCAGTATTTT.

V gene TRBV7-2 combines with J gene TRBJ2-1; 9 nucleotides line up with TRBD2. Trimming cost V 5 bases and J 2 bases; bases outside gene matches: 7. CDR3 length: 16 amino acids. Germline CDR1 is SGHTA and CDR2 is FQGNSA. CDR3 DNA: TGTGCCAGCAGCCACATAGCGGGAGTGGCCTACAATGAGCAGTTCTTC. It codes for CASSHIAGVAYNEQFF.

The CDR3: CASSSTSGRVHEQFF. In DNA form, the CDR3 reads TGTGCCAGCAGCAGTACTAGCGGGAGGGTCCATGAGCAGTTCTTC. The chain is built from TRBV7-2 and TRBJ2-1; 13 positions agree with TRBD2. CDR3 length equals 15 residues. V dropped 5 bases and J dropped 8; count of bases not matched to a gene: 6. Per germline, CDR1 SGHTA and CDR2 FQGNSA.

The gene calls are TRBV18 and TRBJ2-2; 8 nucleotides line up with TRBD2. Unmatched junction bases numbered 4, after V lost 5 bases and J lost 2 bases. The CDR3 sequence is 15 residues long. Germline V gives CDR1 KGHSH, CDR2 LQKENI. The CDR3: CASSDLAGNTGELFF. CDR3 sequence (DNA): TGTGCCAGCTCAGATTTAGCGGGAAACACCGGGGAGCTGTTTTTT.

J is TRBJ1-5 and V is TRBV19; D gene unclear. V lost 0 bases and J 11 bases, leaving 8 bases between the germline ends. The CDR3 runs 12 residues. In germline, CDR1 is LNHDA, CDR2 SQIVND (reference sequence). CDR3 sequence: CASSIDYGTQHF. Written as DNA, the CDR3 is TGTGCCAGTAGTATAGACTACGGGACCCAGCATTTT. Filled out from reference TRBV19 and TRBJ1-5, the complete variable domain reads DGGITQSPKYLFRKEGQNVTLSCEQNLNHDAMYWYRQDPGQGLRLIYYSQIVNDFQKGDIAEGYSVSREKKESFPLTVTSAQKNPTAFYLCASSIDYGTQHFGDGTRLSIL.

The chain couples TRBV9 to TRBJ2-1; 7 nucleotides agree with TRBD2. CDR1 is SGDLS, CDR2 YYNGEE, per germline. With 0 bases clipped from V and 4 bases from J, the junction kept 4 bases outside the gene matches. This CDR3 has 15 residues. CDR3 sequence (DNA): TGTGCCAGCAGCGTAGGGGGACTATCGTACAATGAGCAGTTCTTC. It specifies CASSVGGLSYNEQFF.

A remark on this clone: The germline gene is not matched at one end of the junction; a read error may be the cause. In DNA form, the CDR3 reads TGTGCCAGCAGCGTAGCTCTAGGGGACAGGGGCCTCCCTAATTATGGCTACACCTTC. It encodes CASSVALGDRGLPNYGYTF. The chain couples TRBV9 to TRBJ1-2; 10 bases map to TRBD1. Per germline, CDR1 SGDLS and CDR2 YYNGEE. The CDR3 spans 19 residues.

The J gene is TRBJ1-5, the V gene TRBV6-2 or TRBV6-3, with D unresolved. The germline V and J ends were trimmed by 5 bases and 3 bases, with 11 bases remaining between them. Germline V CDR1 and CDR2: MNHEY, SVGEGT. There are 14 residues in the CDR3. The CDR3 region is CASSEISHNQPQHF. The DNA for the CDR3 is TGTGCCAGCAGTGAGATCTCCCACAATCAGCCCCAGCATTTT.

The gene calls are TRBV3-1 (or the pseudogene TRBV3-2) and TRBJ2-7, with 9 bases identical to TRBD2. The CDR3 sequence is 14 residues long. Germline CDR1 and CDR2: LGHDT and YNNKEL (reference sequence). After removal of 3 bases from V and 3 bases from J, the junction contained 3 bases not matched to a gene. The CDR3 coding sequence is TGTGCCAGCAGCCACGGACTAGCGAACTACGAGCAGTACGTC. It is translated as CASSHGLANYEQYV.

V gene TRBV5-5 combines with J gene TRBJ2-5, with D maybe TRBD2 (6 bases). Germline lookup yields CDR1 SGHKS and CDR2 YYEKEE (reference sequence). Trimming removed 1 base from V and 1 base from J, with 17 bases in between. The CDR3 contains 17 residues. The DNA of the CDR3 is TGTGCCAGCAGCTTGAGTCTAGCGACAACCCCCCAAGAGACCCAGTACTTC. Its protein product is CASSLSLATTPQETQYF.

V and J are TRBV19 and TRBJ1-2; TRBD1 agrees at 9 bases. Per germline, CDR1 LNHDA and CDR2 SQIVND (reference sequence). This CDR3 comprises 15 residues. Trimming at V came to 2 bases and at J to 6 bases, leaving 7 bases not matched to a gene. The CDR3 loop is CASSIPLGQGNGYTF. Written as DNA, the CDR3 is TGTGCCAGTAGTATACCCCTAGGACAGGGGAATGGCTACACCTTC.

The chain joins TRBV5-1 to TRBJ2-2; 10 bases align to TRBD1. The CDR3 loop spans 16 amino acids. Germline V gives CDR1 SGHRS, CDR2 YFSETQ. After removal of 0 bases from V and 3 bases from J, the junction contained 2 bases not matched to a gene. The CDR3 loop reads CASSLEGQGYTGELFF. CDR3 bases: TGCGCCAGCAGCTTGGAGGGACAGGGGTACACCGGGGAGCTGTTTTTT.

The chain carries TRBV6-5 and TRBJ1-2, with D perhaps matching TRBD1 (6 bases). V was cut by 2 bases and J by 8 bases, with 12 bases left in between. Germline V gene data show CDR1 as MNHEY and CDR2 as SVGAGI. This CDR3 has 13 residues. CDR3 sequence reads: CASSYGRGKGYTF. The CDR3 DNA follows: TGTGCCAGCAGTTACGGCAGGGGTAAGGGCTACACCTTC.

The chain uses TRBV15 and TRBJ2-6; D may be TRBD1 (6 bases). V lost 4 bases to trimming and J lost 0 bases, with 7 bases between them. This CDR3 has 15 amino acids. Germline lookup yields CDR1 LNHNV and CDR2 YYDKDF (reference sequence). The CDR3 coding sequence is TGTGCCACCAGCAAGGACAGCTCTGGGGCCAACGTCCTGACTTTC. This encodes CATSKDSSGANVLTF.

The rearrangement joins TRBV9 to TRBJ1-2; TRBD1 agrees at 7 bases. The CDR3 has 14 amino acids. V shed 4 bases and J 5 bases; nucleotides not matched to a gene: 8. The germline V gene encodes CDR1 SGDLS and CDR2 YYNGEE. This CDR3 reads CASSSTGASYGYTF. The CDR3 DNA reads TGTGCCAGCAGCAGTACAGGGGCCTCATATGGCTACACCTTC.

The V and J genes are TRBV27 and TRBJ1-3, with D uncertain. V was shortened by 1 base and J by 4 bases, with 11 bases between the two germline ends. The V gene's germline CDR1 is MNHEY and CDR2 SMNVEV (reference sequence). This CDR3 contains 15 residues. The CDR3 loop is CASSLFPGGGNTIYF. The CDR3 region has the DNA TGTGCCAGCAGTTTATTTCCAGGAGGGGGAAACACCATATATTTT.

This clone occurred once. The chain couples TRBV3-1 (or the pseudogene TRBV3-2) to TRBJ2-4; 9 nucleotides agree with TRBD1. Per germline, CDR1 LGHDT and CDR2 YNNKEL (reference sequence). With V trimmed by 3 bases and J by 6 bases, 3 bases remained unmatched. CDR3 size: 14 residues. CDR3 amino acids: CASSHMGQGNIQYF. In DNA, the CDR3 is TGTGCCAGCAGCCATATGGGACAGGGAAACATTCAGTACTTC.

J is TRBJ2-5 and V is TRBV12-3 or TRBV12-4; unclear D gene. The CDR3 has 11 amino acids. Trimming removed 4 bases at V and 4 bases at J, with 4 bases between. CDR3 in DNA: TGTGCCAGCAGTTCAGGAGAGACCCAGTACTTC. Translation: CASSSGETQYF.

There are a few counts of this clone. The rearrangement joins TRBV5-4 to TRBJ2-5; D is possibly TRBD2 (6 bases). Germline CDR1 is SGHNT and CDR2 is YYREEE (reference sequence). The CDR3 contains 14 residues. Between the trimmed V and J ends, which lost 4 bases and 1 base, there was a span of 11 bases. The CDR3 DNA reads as TGTGCCAGCAGCGACGGGACTCTCCAAGAGACCCAGTACTTC. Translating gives CASSDGTLQETQYF.

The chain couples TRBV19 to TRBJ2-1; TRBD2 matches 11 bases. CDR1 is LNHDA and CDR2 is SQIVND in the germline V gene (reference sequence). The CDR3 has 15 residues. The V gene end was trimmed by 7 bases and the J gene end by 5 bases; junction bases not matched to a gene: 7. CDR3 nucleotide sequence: TGTGCCAGTAACGTCCCGGGACTAGCGGACAATGAGCAGTTCTTC. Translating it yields CASNVPGLADNEQFF.

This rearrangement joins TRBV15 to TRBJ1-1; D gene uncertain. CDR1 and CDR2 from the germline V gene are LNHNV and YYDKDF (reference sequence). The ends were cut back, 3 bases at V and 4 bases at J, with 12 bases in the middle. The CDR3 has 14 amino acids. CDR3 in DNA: TGTGCCACCAGCAGGTCCCTACAGAGCACTGAAGCTTTCTTT. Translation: CATSRSLQSTEAFF.

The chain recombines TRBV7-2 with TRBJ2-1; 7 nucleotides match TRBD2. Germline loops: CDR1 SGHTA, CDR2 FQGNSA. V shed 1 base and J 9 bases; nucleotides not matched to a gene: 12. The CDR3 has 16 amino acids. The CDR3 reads CASSLGVAGAGSEQFF. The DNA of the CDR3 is TGTGCCAGCAGCTTAGGTGTGGCGGGAGCGGGCTCTGAGCAGTTCTTC.

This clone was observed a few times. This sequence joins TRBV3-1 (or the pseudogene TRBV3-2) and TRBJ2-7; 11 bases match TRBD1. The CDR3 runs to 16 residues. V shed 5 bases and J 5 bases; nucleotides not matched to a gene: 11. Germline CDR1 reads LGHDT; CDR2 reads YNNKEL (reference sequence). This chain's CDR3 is CASSDTPGQGVDEQYV. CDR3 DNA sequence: TGTGCCAGCAGCGATACGCCGGGACAGGGGGTGGACGAGCAGTACGTC.

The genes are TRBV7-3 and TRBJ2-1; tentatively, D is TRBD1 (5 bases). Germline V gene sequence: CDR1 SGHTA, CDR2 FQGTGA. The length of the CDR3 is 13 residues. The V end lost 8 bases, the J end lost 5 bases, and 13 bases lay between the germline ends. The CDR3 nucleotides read TGTGCCAGCTCGGCGACAGTCGACAATGAGCAGTTCTTC. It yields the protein CASSATVDNEQFF.

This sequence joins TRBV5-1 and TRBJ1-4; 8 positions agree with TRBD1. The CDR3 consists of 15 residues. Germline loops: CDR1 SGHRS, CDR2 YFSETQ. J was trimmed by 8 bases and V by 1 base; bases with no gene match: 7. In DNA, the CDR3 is TGCGCCAGCAGCTTGCAGGGGGCGCGGTTAGAAAAACTGTTTTTT. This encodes CASSLQGARLEKLFF.